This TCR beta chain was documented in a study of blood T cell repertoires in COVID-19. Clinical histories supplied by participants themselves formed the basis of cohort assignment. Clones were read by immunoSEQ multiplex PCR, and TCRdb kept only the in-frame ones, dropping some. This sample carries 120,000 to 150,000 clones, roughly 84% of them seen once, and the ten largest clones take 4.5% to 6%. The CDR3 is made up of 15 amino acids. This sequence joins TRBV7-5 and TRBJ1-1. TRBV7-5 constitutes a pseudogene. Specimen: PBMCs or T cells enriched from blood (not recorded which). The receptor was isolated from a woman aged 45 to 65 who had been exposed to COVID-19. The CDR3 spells CARSRPPANGAEAFF. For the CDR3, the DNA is TGTGCCAGAAGCCGACCCCCGGCGAATGGAGCTGAAGCTTTCTTT.